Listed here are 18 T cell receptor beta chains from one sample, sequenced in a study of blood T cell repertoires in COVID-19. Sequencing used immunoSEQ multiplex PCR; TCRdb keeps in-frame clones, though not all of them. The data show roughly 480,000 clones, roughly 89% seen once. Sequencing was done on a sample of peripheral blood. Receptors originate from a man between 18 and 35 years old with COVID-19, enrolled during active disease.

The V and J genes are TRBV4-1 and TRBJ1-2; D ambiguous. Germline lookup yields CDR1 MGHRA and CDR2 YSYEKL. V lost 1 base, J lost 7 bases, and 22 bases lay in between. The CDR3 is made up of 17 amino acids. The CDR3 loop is CASSQGAIGGVFGGYTF. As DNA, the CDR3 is TGCGCCAGCAGCCAAGGAGCTATTGGCGGCGTCTTCGGTGGCTACACCTTC.

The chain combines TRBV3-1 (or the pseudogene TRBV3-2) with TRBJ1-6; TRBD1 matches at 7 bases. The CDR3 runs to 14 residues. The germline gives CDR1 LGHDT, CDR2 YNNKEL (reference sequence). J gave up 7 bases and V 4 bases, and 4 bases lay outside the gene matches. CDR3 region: CASSLTGPNSPLHF. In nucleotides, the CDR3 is TGTGCCAGCAGCCTGACAGGGCCCAATTCACCCCTCCACTTT.

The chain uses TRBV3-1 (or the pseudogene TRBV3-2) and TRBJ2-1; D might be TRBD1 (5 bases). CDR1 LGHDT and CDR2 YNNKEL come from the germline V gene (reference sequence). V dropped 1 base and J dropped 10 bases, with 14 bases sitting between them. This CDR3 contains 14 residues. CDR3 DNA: TGTGCCAGCAGCCAAGTCCCCAGGGTGGGCGAGCAGTTCTTC. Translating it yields CASSQVPRVGEQFF.

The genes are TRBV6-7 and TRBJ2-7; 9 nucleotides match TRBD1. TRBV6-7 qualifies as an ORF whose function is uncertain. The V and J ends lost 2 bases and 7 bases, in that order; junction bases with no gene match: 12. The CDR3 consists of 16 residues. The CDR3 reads CASSYPPGQGAWEQYF. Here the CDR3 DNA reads TGTGCCAGCAGTTACCCACCGGGACAGGGAGCATGGGAGCAGTACTTC.

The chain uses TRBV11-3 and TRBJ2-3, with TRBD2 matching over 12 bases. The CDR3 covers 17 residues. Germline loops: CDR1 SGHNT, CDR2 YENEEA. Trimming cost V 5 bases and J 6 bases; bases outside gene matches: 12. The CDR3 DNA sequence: TGTGCCAGCAGCCCAGGGCTAGCGGGAGGGCCGCGGGATACGCAGTATTTT. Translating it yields CASSPGLAGGPRDTQYF. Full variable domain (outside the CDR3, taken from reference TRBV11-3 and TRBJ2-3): EAGVVQSPRYKIIEKKQPVAFWCNPISGHNTLYWYLQNLGQGPELLIRYENEEAVDDSQLPKDRFSAERLKGVDSTLKIQPAELGDSAVYLCASSPGLAGGPRDTQYFGPGTRLTVL.

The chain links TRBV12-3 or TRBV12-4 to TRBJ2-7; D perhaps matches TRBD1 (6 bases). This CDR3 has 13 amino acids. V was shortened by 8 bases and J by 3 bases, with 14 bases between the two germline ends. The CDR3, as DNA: TGTGCCAGCCGATTGGGGGCAGACTACGAGCAGTACTTC. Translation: CASRLGADYEQYF.

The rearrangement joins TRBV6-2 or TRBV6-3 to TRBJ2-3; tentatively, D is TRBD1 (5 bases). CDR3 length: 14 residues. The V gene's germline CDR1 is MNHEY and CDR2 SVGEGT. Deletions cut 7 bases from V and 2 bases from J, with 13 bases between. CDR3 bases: TGTGCCAGCACCCCAATGACAGTCACAGATACGCAGTATTTT. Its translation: CASTPMTVTDTQYF.

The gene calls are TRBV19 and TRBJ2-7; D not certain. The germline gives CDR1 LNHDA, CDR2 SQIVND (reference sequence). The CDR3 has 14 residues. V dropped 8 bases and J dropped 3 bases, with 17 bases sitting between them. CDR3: CASGDSLNGYEQYF. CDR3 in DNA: TGTGCCAGTGGAGACTCTCTTAACGGCTACGAGCAGTACTTC.

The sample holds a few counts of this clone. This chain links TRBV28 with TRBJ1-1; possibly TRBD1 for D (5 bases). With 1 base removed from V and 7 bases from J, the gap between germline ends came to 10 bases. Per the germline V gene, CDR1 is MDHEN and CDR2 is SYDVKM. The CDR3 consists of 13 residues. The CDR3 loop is CASSLSQGNEAFF. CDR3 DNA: TGTGCCAGCAGTTTATCGCAGGGTAATGAAGCTTTCTTT.

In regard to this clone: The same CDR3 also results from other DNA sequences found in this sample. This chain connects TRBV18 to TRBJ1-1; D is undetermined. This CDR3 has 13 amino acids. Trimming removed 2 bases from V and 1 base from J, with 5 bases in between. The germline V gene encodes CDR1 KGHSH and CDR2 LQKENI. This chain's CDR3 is CASSPSGNTEAFF. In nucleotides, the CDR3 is TGTGCCAGCTCACCATCCGGGAACACTGAAGCTTTCTTT.

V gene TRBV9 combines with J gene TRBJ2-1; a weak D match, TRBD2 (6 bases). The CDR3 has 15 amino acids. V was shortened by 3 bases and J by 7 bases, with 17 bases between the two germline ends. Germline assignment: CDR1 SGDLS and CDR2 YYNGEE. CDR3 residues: CASSADLIRGNEQFF. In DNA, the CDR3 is TGTGCCAGCAGCGCCGATCTAATACGGGGGAATGAGCAGTTCTTC.

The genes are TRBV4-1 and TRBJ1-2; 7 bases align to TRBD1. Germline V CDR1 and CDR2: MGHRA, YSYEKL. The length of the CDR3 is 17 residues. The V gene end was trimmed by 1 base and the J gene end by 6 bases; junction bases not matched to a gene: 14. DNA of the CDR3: TGCGCCAGCAGCCAAGGTAAGCGTGGTATCAGGGGGGATGGCTACACCTTC. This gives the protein CASSQGKRGIRGDGYTF.

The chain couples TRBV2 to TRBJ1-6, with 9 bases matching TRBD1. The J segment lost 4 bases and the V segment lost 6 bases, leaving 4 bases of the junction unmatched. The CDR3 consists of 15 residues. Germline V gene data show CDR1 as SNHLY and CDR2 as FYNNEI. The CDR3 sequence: CASSLGQGYNSPLHF. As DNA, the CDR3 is TGTGCCAGCAGCTTGGGACAGGGTTATAATTCACCCCTCCACTTT.

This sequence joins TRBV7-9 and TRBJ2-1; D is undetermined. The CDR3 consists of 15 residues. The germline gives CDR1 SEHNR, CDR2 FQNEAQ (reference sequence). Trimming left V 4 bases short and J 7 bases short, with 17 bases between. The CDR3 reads CASSSHRTNHNEQFF. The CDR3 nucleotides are TGTGCCAGCAGCTCCCATCGTACAAACCATAATGAGCAGTTCTTC.

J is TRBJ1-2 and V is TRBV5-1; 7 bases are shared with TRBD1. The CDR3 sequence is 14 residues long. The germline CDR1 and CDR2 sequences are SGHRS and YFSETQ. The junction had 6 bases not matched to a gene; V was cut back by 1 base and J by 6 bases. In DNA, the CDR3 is TGCGCCAGCAGCTTGCAGGGGACAGTGGATGGCTACACCTTC. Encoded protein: CASSLQGTVDGYTF.

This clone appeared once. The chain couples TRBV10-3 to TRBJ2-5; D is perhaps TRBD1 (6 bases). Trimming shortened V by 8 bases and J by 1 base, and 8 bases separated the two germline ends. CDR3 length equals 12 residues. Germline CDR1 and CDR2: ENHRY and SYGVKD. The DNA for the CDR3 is TGTGCCATCGGACAGACCCAAGAGACCCAGTACTTC. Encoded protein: CAIGQTQETQYF.

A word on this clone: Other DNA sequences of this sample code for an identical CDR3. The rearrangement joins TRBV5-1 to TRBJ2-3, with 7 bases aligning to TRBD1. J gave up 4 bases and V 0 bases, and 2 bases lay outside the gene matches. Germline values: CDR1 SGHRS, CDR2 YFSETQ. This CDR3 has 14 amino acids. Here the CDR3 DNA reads TGCGCCAGCAGCTTGGGTCAGGGGGCAGATACGCAGTATTTT. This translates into CASSLGQGADTQYF.

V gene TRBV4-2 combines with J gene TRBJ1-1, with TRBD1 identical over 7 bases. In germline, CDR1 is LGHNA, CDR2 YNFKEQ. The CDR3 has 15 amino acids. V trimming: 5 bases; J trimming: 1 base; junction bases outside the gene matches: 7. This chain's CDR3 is CASSSTGLGNTEAFF. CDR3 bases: TGTGCCAGCAGCTCGACAGGGTTGGGGAACACTGAAGCTTTCTTT.